These 13 T cell receptor beta chains came from one sample sequenced in a study of shared clonotypes between healthy human individuals. The naive CD8 population came from CD45RO-negative cells selected for CCR7, without terminally differentiated effector memory CD45RA+ cells. Sequencing was performed with immunoSEQ multiplex PCR; in TCRdb, only in-frame clones are kept and a portion is missing. The data contain roughly 570,000 clones, 98% of them singletons. Material: naive CD8+ T cells sorted from blood. Receptors were obtained from a man aged 25-45 years in good health.

The chain uses TRBV19 and TRBJ2-1; 8 bases align to TRBD2. V lost 3 bases, J lost 7 bases, and 5 bases stayed unmatched. Germline CDR1 is LNHDA and CDR2 is SQIVND (reference sequence). This CDR3 region has 14 residues. The CDR3 region is CASSIGASGNEQFF. CDR3 sequence (DNA): TGTGCCAGTAGTATCGGGGCTAGCGGGAATGAGCAGTTCTTC.

V gene TRBV7-9 combines with J gene TRBJ2-7; D gene uncertain. V dropped 5 bases and J dropped 3 bases, with 20 bases sitting between them. The CDR3 has 16 amino acids. Germline values: CDR1 SEHNR, CDR2 FQNEAQ (reference sequence). The CDR3 loop is CASSPTPAQTLYEQYF. The CDR3 DNA reads TGTGCCAGCAGCCCAACCCCCGCACAGACTCTCTACGAGCAGTACTTC.

The chain recombines TRBV5-4 with TRBJ2-1; D is possibly TRBD1 or TRBD2 (5 bases each). Germline values: CDR1 SGHNT, CDR2 YYREEE (reference sequence). V gave up 4 bases and J gave up 4 bases, with 18 bases separating them. The CDR3 is made up of 16 amino acids. This CDR3 is CASSPLPGTTYNEQFF. DNA of the CDR3: TGTGCCAGCAGCCCACTCCCCGGGACGACGTACAATGAGCAGTTCTTC. Using reference TRBV5-4 and TRBJ2-1 for the parts outside the CDR3, the full variable domain is ETGVTQSPTHLIKTRGQQVTLRCSSQSGHNTVSWYQQALGQGPQFIFQYYREEENGRGNFPPRFSGLQFPNYSSELNVNALELDDSALYLCASSPLPGTTYNEQFFGPGTRLTVL.

The gene calls are TRBV5-4 and TRBJ1-1; a possible D gene is TRBD1 (6 bases). Trimming removed 1 base at V and 4 bases at J, with 14 bases between. Germline values: CDR1 SGHNT, CDR2 YYREEE (reference sequence). The CDR3 totals 15 residues. The CDR3 reads CASSLSLGGITEAFF. The CDR3 nucleotides are TGTGCCAGCAGCTTGAGCCTCGGGGGCATCACTGAAGCTTTCTTT.

The V gene is TRBV5-4, the J gene TRBJ2-7; 9 bases are shared with TRBD2. The germline gives CDR1 SGHNT, CDR2 YYREEE (reference sequence). Germline trimming cut 0 bases from V and 6 bases from J; bases unmatched to any gene: 4. This CDR3 comprises 14 residues. The CDR3 DNA is TGTGCCAGCAGCTTGGAGCTAGCGGGATCCGAGCAGTACTTC. It is translated as CASSLELAGSEQYF. Combining the CDR3 with reference TRBV5-4 and TRBJ2-7 gives the whole variable domain ETGVTQSPTHLIKTRGQQVTLRCSSQSGHNTVSWYQQALGQGPQFIFQYYREEENGRGNFPPRFSGLQFPNYSSELNVNALELDDSALYLCASSLELAGSEQYFGPGTRLTVT.

This rearrangement joins TRBV27 to TRBJ2-7; 7 bases line up with TRBD2. Germline CDR1 and CDR2: MNHEY and SMNVEV (reference sequence). J was trimmed by 9 bases and V by 3 bases; bases with no gene match: 2. The CDR3 consists of 11 residues. The chain's CDR3 is CASSFGGRQYF. Written as DNA, the CDR3 is TGTGCCAGCAGTTTCGGGGGGAGGCAGTACTTC.

V is TRBV6-1 and J is TRBJ2-1, with TRBD2 matching 7 bases. The V segment lost 2 bases and the J segment 0 bases; nucleotides outside the gene matches: 10. Germline V gene lookup returns CDR1 MNHNS and CDR2 SASEGT. The CDR3 loop spans 18 amino acids. CDR3 loop: CASSERVLAASSYNEQFF. DNA for the CDR3: TGTGCCAGCAGTGAACGGGTGCTAGCGGCCAGCTCCTACAATGAGCAGTTCTTC.

The rearrangement links TRBV5-1 to TRBJ1-1; a weak D match, TRBD1 (5 bases). CDR1 is SGHRS and CDR2 is YFSETQ in the germline V gene. The CDR3 totals 15 residues. The V end lost 4 bases, the J end lost 5 bases, and 18 bases lay between the germline ends. The CDR3 here is CASSPSLRGGTEAFF. For the CDR3, the DNA is TGCGCCAGCAGCCCCTCCCTGAGGGGAGGAACTGAAGCTTTCTTT.

This clone was picked up one time. The chain joins TRBV29-1 to TRBJ2-1; D is unresolved. V lost 1 base, J lost 0 bases, and 13 bases lay in between. Germline V gives CDR1 SQVTM, CDR2 ANQGSEA. The CDR3 is 16 amino acids. The CDR3 loop reads CSVEGGPLDSYNEQFF. The CDR3 DNA reads TGCAGCGTTGAAGGAGGTCCCCTAGACTCCTACAATGAGCAGTTCTTC.

The chain uses TRBV2 and TRBJ2-2, with no clear D. The germline gives CDR1 SNHLY, CDR2 FYNNEI. This CDR3 is built from 13 residues. Trimming removed 6 bases at V and 7 bases at J, with 12 bases between. This CDR3 reads CASRQGSIGELFF. The CDR3 coding sequence is TGTGCCAGCAGGCAAGGGTCCATCGGGGAGCTGTTTTTT.

The V gene is TRBV27, the J gene TRBJ2-7; TRBD2 is a possible D gene (6 bases). Between the trimmed V and J ends, which lost 5 bases and 0 bases, there was a span of 14 bases. Germline values: CDR1 MNHEY, CDR2 SMNVEV (reference sequence). CDR3 length equals 15 residues. The DNA for the CDR3 is TGTGCCAGCAGTGTGCTTGGGACTGGCTCCTACGAGCAGTACTTC. It translates to CASSVLGTGSYEQYF.

V is TRBV6-1 and J is TRBJ1-4; D not certain. V gave up 3 bases and J gave up 1 base, with 9 bases separating them. The CDR3 spans 15 residues. Germline CDR1 MNHNS, CDR2 SASEGT. The CDR3 loop is CASSDRVGTNEKLFF. CDR3 sequence (DNA): TGTGCCAGCAGTGATCGGGTAGGAACTAATGAAAAACTGTTTTTT.

With respect to this clone: An end of the junction differs from the germline gene, which may be a read error. V and J are TRBV27 and TRBJ2-5; the D gene could be TRBD1 or TRBD2 (5 bases each). The germline gives CDR1 MNHEY, CDR2 SMNVEV (reference sequence). This CDR3 has 12 amino acids. CDR3 protein: CASSSTTTGTNF. CDR3 bases: TGTGCCAGCAGTTCGACCACCACGGGGACCAACTTC.